This is a list of T cell receptor beta chains from one sample in a study of control samples from healthy donors and cancer patients. The method was immunoSEQ multiplex PCR; TCRdb's version includes in-frame clones alone and lacks a portion of them. Here the sample spans fewer than 90,000 clones, roughly 86% being singletons. The sequenced material came from blood. The receptors stem from a man aged 45 to 65 in good health. The CDR3 runs from the conserved cysteine through the conserved F or W. A D gene is named only where the DNA matches it firmly. A row's size may be missing; if present it is once, few, many or a size class.

cdr3_nt cdr3_aa v_call clone_size j_call d_call
TGTGCCAGCAGTGGGGGGTACTCCTACAATGAGCAGTTCTTC CASSGGYSYNEQFF TRBV27 - TRBJ2-1 -
TGTGCCAGCAGCTTAGATGGCAACCCAGTAAGGGGCTACACCTTC CASSLDGNPVRGYTF TRBV7-2 - TRBJ1-2 -
TGCAGCGTTGGCTGGGGGGGGTACAATGAGCAGTTCTTC CSVGWGGYNEQFF TRBV29-1 - TRBJ2-1 TRBD2
TGTGCCAGCAGCCTTGGGGGGCAAGGCACAGATACGCAGTATTTT CASSLGGQGTDTQYF TRBV4-2 - TRBJ2-3 -
TGTGCCCCGTACAGTGCGAACACTGAAGCTTTCTTT CAPYSANTEAFF TRBV15 - TRBJ1-1 -
TGTGCCAGCAGCCCACCAACTAGCGGGAGGAACTACGAGCAGTACTTC CASSPPTSGRNYEQYF TRBV3-1/TRBV3-2 few TRBJ2-7 TRBD2
TGCGCCAGCAGCCAAGATCGGGAAGATACGCAGTATTTT CASSQDREDTQYF TRBV4-3 - TRBJ2-3 -
TGTGCCAGCCGATTGACCTCCTATAATTCACCCCTCCACTTT CASRLTSYNSPLHF TRBV6-5 once TRBJ1-6 -
TGTGCCAGTAGATTAGTTGCAGGGGGCTTCTATGGCTACACCTTC CASRLVAGGFYGYTF TRBV19 - TRBJ1-2 TRBD1
TGTGCCAGCAGTAAGGTTCGGGACACTAATGAAAAACTGTTTTTT CASSKVRDTNEKLFF TRBV7-2 - TRBJ1-4 -
TGTGCCAGCAGTCGAGGGTACACTGAAGCTTTCTTT CASSRGYTEAFF TRBV6-5 - TRBJ1-1 -
TGTGCCAGCAGCGTCGGGACTAGCGGAACCTACGAGCAGTACTTC CASSVGTSGTYEQYF TRBV9 - TRBJ2-7 TRBD2
TGCAGCGTTGGACGCAATGAGCAGTTCTTC CSVGRNEQFF TRBV29-1 - TRBJ2-1 -
TGTGCCTGGAGTACGCGGGGCAACTCCGACTACACCTTC CAWSTRGNSDYTF TRBV30 - TRBJ1-2 -
TGCAGCTTCCGGGCCGGGACAGGGGAGTCAGGGGAGCTGTTTTTT CSFRAGTGESGELFF TRBV29-1 - TRBJ2-2 TRBD1
TGTGCCAGCAGCGGGCAGGTGGCTGGAAACACCATATATTTT CASSGQVAGNTIYF TRBV9 - TRBJ1-3 -
TGTGCCAGCAGCCCCGACAGTCCAGCGCCTGGCTACACCTTC CASSPDSPAPGYTF TRBV4-2 - TRBJ1-2 -
TGTGCCAGCAGCTTAGCCGGCGGGAGGGCCGGGGATGAGCAGTTCTTC CASSLAGGRAGDEQFF TRBV11-2 - TRBJ2-1 TRBD2
TGCGCCAGCAGCCCCATGACAGGGTGGGGTAGCGGGGTGCTCAAGGGGGCCTACAATGAGCAGTTCTTC CASSPMTGWGSGVLKGAYNEQFF TRBV5-1 - TRBJ2-1 -
TGTGCCAGCAGCCCCGCTACCCTCTCACCCCTCCACTTT CASSPATLSPLHF TRBV7-2 - TRBJ1-6 -
TGCGCCAGCAGCCTCTTGGGGGTCACAGATACGCAGTATTTT CASSLLGVTDTQYF TRBV7-3 - TRBJ2-3 -
TGTGCCAGCAGCGGTAGCGGGAGGTACGAGCAGTACTTC CASSGSGRYEQYF TRBV9 - TRBJ2-7 TRBD2
TGTGCCATCAGTGAGTCGTTCCCTAGACCGCACGGAAACACCATATATTTT CAISESFPRPHGNTIYF TRBV10-3 - TRBJ1-3 -
TGTGCCAGCAGTTCCGGGACAGAGAGCAATCAGCCCCAGCATTTT CASSSGTESNQPQHF TRBV6-5 - TRBJ1-5 TRBD1
TGTGCCAGCAGCTTGGCCAGCGGGAGCACAGATACGCAGTATTTT CASSLASGSTDTQYF TRBV5-4 - TRBJ2-3 -
TGTGCCAGCAGTTCCACGACGCCGGGACAGGCCATTCCTGGGGCCAACGTCCTGACTTTC CASSSTTPGQAIPGANVLTF TRBV6-2/TRBV6-3 - TRBJ2-6 TRBD1
TGCGCCAGCAGTGAGAACCTACTCGGGACTGAAGCTTTCTTT CASSENLLGTEAFF TRBV10-1 - TRBJ1-1 -
TGTGCCAGCAGCCAAGATTGGCGGGAAGCTCAGCCCCAGCATTTT CASSQDWREAQPQHF TRBV4-2 - TRBJ1-5 -
TGTGCCAGCAGCTTATATGGGCCCCAGCATTTT CASSLYGPQHF TRBV5-8 - TRBJ1-5 -
TGTGCCAGTGGAACTAACTATGGCTACACCTTC CASGTNYGYTF TRBV12-3/TRBV12-4 few TRBJ1-2 -
TGCAGCGTTGAAGGAGATATCTATGGCTACACCTTC CSVEGDIYGYTF TRBV29-1 - TRBJ1-2 -
TGTGCCAGCATCTTTCTTCAAGAGACCCAGTACTTC CASIFLQETQYF TRBV2 - TRBJ2-5 -
TGTGCCAGCAGCCAAAACCCATTCAGTGGCTACACCTTC CASSQNPFSGYTF TRBV14 - TRBJ1-2 -
TGTGCCAGCAGCGTGAGACAAGTCGGAGATACGCAGTATTTT CASSVRQVGDTQYF TRBV9 - TRBJ2-3 -
TGTGCCAGCAGTTACCCGGGAAGCGGCTACACCTTC CASSYPGSGYTF TRBV6-6 many TRBJ1-2 -
TGTGCCAGCAGCCTCACTAGCGGGGCTAACAATGAGCAGTTCTTC CASSLTSGANNEQFF TRBV5-4 - TRBJ2-1 TRBD2
TGTGCCAGCAGTTACAGGGCACAACAGCCCCAGCATTTT CASSYRAQQPQHF TRBV6-5 - TRBJ1-5 -
TGCGCCAGCAGCACCGGAGGTCGATCCTATGGCTACACCTTC CASSTGGRSYGYTF TRBV5-1 - TRBJ1-2 -
TGTGCCACCAGTGACCTCGGGACAGGACGGGACGATACGCAGTATTTT CATSDLGTGRDDTQYF TRBV24-1 - TRBJ2-3 TRBD1